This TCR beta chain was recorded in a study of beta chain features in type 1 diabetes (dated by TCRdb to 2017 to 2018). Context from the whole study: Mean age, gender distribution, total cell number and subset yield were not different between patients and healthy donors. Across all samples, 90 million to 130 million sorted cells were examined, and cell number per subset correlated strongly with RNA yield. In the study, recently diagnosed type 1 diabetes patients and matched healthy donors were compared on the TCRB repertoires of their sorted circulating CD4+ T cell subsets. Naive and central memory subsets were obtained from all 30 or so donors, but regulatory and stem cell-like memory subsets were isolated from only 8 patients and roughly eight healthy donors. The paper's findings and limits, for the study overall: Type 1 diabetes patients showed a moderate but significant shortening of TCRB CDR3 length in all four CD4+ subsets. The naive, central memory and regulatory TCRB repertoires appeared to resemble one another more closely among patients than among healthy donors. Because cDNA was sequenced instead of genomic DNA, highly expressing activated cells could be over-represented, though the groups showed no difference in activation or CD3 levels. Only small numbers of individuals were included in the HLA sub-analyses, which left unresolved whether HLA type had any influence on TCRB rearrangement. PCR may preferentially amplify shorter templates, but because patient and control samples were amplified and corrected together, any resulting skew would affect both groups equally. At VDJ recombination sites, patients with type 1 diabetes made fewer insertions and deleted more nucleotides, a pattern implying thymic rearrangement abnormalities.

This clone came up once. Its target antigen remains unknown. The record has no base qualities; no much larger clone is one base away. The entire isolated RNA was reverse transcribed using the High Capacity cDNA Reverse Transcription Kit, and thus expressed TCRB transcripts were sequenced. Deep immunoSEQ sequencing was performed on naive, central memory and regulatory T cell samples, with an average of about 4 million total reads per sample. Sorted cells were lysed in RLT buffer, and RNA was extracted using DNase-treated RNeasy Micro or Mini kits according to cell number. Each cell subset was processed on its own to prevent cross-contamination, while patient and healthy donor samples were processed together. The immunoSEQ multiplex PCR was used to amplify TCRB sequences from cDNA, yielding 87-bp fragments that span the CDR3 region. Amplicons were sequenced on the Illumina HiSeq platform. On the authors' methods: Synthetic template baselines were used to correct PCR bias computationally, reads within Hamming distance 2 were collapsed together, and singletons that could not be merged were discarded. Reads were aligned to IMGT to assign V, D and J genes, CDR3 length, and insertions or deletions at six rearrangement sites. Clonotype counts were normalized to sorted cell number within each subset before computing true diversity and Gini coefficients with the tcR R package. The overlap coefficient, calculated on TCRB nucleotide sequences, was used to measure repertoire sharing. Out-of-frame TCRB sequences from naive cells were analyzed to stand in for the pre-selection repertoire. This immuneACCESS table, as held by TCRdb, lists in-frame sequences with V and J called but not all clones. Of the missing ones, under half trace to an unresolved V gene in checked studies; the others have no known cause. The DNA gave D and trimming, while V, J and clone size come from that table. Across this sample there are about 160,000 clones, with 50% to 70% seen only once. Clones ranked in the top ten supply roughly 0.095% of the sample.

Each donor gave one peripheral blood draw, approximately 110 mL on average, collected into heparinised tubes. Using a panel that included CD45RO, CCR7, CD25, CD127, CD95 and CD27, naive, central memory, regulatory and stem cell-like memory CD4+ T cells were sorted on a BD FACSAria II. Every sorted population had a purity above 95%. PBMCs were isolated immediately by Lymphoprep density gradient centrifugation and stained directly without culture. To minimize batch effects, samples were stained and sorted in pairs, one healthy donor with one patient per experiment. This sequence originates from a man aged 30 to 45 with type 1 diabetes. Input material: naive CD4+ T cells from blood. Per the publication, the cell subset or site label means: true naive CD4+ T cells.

The bases are TGTGCCAGCAGCTGGAGTAGCGCGGGGGCCAACGAGTATTTT. It specifies CASSWSSAGANEYF. This receptor chain uses TRBV7-9 and TRBJ2-3; tentative D gene TRBD2, with 7 bases matching. The CDR3 spans 14 residues, from the cysteine through the phenylalanine. Only the CDR3 DNA stays, 42 bases, in frame from base 1. V sheds 4 bases and J sheds 13 bases, leaving 21 bases between their ends. CDR1 and CDR2, per the germline V gene (reference sequence), are SEHNR and FQNEAQ.